Below are 9 T cell receptor beta chains sequenced from a single sample in a study of monozygotic twins with inflammatory bowel disease. Reanalyzing the 5' RACE reads, TCRdb keeps one entry per CDR3 protein, without DNA. This listing includes nearly 450,000 distinct CDR3 sequences. Sample: blood. Receptors were obtained from a human donor with ulcerative colitis or Crohn's disease, or a healthy co-twin of an affected twin (not recorded which).

The chain joins TRBV5-1 to TRBJ2-2. The CDR3 extends over 12 amino acids. Germline V gene data show CDR1 as SGHRS and CDR2 as YFSETQ. The CDR3 spells CASSLDRVLLFF.

J is TRBJ2-7 and V is TRBV5-1; the D call of TRBD1 rests on TCRdb alone, since no DNA is present to check it. The CDR3 runs to 14 residues. The germline V gene has CDR1 SGHRS and CDR2 YFSETQ. The CDR3 sequence: CASSPGTAEGEQYF.

This rearrangement joins TRBV7-8 to TRBJ2-7; with no DNA, the TCRdb D assignment of TRBD1 cannot be verified. The CDR3 runs 12 residues. Germline CDR1 and CDR2: SGHVS and FQNEAQ. The CDR3 loop is CASSSLVNEQYF.

This chain joins TRBV6-5 and TRBJ1-2. Germline-derived CDR1 and CDR2 are MNHEY and SVGAGI. The CDR3 consists of 11 residues. The CDR3 here is CASSSNYGYTF.

This sequence joins TRBV7-2 and TRBJ2-3; the TCRdb call, TRBD1, lacks DNA for checking. This CDR3 comprises 15 residues. Germline V gene data show CDR1 as SGHTA and CDR2 as FQGNSA. CDR3 in amino acids: CASSPATVNTDTQYF.

V gene TRBV18 combines with J gene TRBJ2-1; TCRdb proposes TRBD1, but this gene call is untestable without DNA. The CDR3 consists of 15 residues. Germline V lookup: CDR1 KGHSH, CDR2 LQKENI. The CDR3 loop is CASSLPGQGFNEQFF. Complete variable domain (other parts from reference TRBV18 and TRBJ2-1): NAGVMQNPRHLVRRRGQEARLRCSPMKGHSHVYWYRQLPEEGLKFMVYLQKENIIDESGMPKERFSAEFPKEGPSILRIQQVVRGDSAAYFCASSLPGQGFNEQFFGPGTRLTVL.

This rearrangement joins TRBV20-1 to TRBJ1-2; absent DNA, TCRdb's TRBD1 call cannot be checked. The CDR3 extends over 11 amino acids. The germline V gene has CDR1 DFQATT and CDR2 SNEGSKA (reference sequence). This CDR3 reads CSAITGDGYTF.

This chain connects TRBV6-5 to TRBJ1-1. The CDR3 is 17 amino acids. The germline CDR1 and CDR2 sequences are MNHEY and SVGAGI. CDR3 sequence reads: CASSSLRGWILNTEAFF.

CDR3 region: CASSLEQGAIDTQYF. This sequence joins TRBV5-4 and TRBJ2-3; as DNA is missing, the TRBD1 call by TCRdb cannot be tested. The germline CDR1 and CDR2 sequences are SGHNT and YYREEE (reference sequence). This CDR3 contains 15 residues.